This T cell receptor beta chain was documented in a study of shared clonotypes between healthy human individuals. CDR3 length: 15 amino acids. Per the germline V gene, CDR1 is MNHEY and CDR2 is SMNVEV (reference sequence). V was pared by 3 bases and J by 0 bases, with 8 bases between. Libraries were prepared by immunoSEQ multiplex PCR; TCRdb keeps only in-frame clonotypes and omits some of them. The sample has about 380,000 clones; 96% are singletons. V usage is TRBV27 and J usage is TRBJ2-2; no firm D call. The clonotype originates from a man aged 30 to 45 in good health. Sequenced material: memory CD8+ T cells sorted from blood. Subset of the sample: CD45RO+ cells pooled with CCR7-negative TemRA cells. In nucleotides, the CDR3 is TGTGCCAGCAGTTTCTACCGGTCGAACACCGGGGAGCTGTTTTTT. Its protein is CASSFYRSNTGELFF.